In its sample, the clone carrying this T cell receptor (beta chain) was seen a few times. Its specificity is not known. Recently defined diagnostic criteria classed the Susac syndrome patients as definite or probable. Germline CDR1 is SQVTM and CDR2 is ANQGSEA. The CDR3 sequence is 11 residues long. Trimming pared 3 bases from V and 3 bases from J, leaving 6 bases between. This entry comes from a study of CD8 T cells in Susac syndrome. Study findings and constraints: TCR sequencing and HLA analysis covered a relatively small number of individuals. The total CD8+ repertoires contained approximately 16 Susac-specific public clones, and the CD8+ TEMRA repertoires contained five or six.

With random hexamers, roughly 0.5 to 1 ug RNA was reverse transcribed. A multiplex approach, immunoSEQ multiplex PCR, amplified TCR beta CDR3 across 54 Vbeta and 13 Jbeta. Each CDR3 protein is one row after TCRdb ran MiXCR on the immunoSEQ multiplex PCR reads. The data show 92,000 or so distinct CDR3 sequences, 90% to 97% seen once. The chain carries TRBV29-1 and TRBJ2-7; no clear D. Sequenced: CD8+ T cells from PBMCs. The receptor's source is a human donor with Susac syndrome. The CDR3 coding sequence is TGCAGCGTTGACGTCAACTACGAGCAGTACTTC. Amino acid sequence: CSVDVNYEQYF.